The rows below give T cell receptor beta chains drawn from one sample of a study of cytomegalovirus exposure and HLA in healthy donors. Clones were sequenced by immunoSEQ multiplex PCR, and TCRdb holds only the in-frame ones, with some missing. The sample lists roughly 79,000 clones; 85% to 95% were seen once. Input material: PBMCs. Source of these receptors: a man between 18 and 29 years old in good health and CMV-seronegative. The CDR3 runs from the conserved cysteine through the conserved F or W. The order of the fields is clone size, D gene, J gene, V gene, CDR3 DNA, CDR3 protein. D genes are given only for firm matches. Expanded clones are given a class, and other clones once, few, many or no size at all.

clone_size: .
d_call: TRBD2
j_call: TRBJ2-1
v_call: TRBV28
cdr3_nt: TGTGCCAGCAGTTTGGCGGGAGCCTACAATGAGCAGTTCTTC
cdr3_aa: CASSLAGAYNEQFF

clone_size: .
d_call: TRBD2
j_call: TRBJ2-7
v_call: TRBV18
cdr3_nt: TGTGCCAGCTCACCATTTTCCATCGGTGGGACTAGCGGGAGGACCCACGAGCAGTACTTC
cdr3_aa: CASSPFSIGGTSGRTHEQYF

clone_size: .
d_call: .
j_call: TRBJ2-5
v_call: TRBV11-2
cdr3_nt: TGTGCCAGCAGTCATATTGGGGGGGAGACCCAGTACTTC
cdr3_aa: CASSHIGGETQYF

clone_size: once
d_call: TRBD1
j_call: TRBJ2-7
v_call: TRBV5-1
cdr3_nt: TGCGCCAGCAGCGCTAGGACAGGGGGCCTTACCTACGAGCAGTACTTC
cdr3_aa: CASSARTGGLTYEQYF

clone_size: few
d_call: TRBD1
j_call: TRBJ1-5
v_call: TRBV18
cdr3_nt: TGTGCCAGCTCACCACGAGACAGGGGGAATCAGCCCCAGCATTTT
cdr3_aa: CASSPRDRGNQPQHF

clone_size: once
d_call: TRBD1
j_call: TRBJ2-7
v_call: TRBV19
cdr3_nt: TGTGCCAGTAGTATACGGGGACAGGGTACCTACGAGCAGTACTTC
cdr3_aa: CASSIRGQGTYEQYF

clone_size: .
d_call: .
j_call: TRBJ1-3
v_call: TRBV6-1
cdr3_nt: TGTGCCAGCAGTGATCATTCTGGGCTGTCTGGAAACACCATATATTTT
cdr3_aa: CASSDHSGLSGNTIYF

clone_size: once
d_call: .
j_call: TRBJ1-1
v_call: TRBV19
cdr3_nt: TGTGCCAGTAGTCAGGCAGTGGAAGTGAACACTGAAGCTTTCTTT
cdr3_aa: CASSQAVEVNTEAFF

clone_size: .
d_call: .
j_call: TRBJ1-1
v_call: TRBV5-4
cdr3_nt: TGTGCCAGCAGCTCCCCCGGGAGGGTTGGCACTGAAGCTTTCTTT
cdr3_aa: CASSSPGRVGTEAFF

clone_size: .
d_call: .
j_call: TRBJ2-7
v_call: TRBV11-2
cdr3_nt: TGTGCCAGCAGCTTCAGTCCCAGAGGTCAGGGCCCCTACGAGCAGTACTTC
cdr3_aa: CASSFSPRGQGPYEQYF

clone_size: few
d_call: TRBD1
j_call: TRBJ1-2
v_call: TRBV7-2
cdr3_nt: TGTGCCAGCAGCAGACGACAGGGCGATGGCTACACCTTC
cdr3_aa: CASSRRQGDGYTF

clone_size: .
d_call: .
j_call: TRBJ1-2
v_call: TRBV6-1
cdr3_nt: TGTGCCAGCAGTGAACATAGGGCCAGGGACTATGGCTACACCTTC
cdr3_aa: CASSEHRARDYGYTF

clone_size: .
d_call: TRBD2
j_call: TRBJ2-7
v_call: TRBV6-5
cdr3_nt: TGTGCCAGCAGTCGCTCGGGACTAGCGCCTCTGGAGCAGTACTTC
cdr3_aa: CASSRSGLAPLEQYF

clone_size: .
d_call: TRBD1
j_call: TRBJ2-3
v_call: TRBV6-5
cdr3_nt: TGTGCCAGCAGTAACTCCAGGAGCCGACAGGGGAGTACGCAGTATTTT
cdr3_aa: CASSNSRSRQGSTQYF

clone_size: .
d_call: TRBD1
j_call: TRBJ1-2
v_call: TRBV30
cdr3_nt: TGTGCCATAGGACAGGGGGCCCAAAATGGCTACACCTTC
cdr3_aa: CAIGQGAQNGYTF